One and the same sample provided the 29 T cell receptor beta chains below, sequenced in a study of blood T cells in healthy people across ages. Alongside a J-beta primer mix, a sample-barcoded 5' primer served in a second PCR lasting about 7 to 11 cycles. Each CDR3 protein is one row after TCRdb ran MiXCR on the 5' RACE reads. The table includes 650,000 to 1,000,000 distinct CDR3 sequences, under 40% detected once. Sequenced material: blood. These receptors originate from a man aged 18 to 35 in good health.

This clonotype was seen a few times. The CDR3 here is CASSDYLAGGYNEQFF. CDR3 bases: TGTGCCAGTAGCGACTATCTAGCGGGGGGCTACAATGAGCAGTTCTTC. The rearrangement links TRBV19 to TRBJ2-1; TRBD2 agrees at 11 bases. The CDR3 is made up of 16 amino acids. Germline CDR1 reads LNHDA; CDR2 reads SQIVND (reference sequence). V was pared by 6 bases and J by 3 bases, with 7 bases of the junction left unmatched. The full variable domain, its missing parts supplied by reference TRBV19 and TRBJ2-1, is DGGITQSPKYLFRKEGQNVTLSCEQNLNHDAMYWYRQDPGQGLRLIYYSQIVNDFQKGDIAEGYSVSREKKESFPLTVTSAQKNPTAFYLCASSDYLAGGYNEQFFGPGTRLTVL.

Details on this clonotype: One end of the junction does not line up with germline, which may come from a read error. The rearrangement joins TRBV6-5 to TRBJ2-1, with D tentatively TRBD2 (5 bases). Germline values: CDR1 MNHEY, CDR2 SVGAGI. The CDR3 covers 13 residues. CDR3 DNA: TGTGCCAGCAGTGACTCGACGGGGTATGAGCAGTTCTTC. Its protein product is CASSDSTGYEQFF.

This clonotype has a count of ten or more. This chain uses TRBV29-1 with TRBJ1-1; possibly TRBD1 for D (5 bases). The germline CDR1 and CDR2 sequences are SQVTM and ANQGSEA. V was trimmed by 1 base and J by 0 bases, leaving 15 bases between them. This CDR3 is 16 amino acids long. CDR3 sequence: CSVEGVPRAMNTEAFF. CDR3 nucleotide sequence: TGCAGCGTTGAAGGTGTCCCCAGGGCGATGAACACTGAAGCTTTCTTT.

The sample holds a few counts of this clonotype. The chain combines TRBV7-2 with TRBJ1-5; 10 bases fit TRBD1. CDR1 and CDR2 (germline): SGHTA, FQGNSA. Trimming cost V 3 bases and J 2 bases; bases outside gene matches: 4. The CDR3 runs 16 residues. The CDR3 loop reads CASSFRDRGGNQPQHF. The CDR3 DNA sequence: TGTGCCAGCAGCTTCCGGGACAGGGGCGGCAATCAGCCCCAGCATTTT.

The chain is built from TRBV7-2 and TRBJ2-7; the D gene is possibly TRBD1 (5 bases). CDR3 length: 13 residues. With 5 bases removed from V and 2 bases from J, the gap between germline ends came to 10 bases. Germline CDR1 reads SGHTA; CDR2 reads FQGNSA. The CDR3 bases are TGTGCCAGCAGCCGGACACTGACCTACGAGCAGTACTTC. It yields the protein CASSRTLTYEQYF. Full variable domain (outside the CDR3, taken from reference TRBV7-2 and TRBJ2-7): GAGVSQSPSNKVTEKGKDVELRCDPISGHTALYWYRQSLGQGLEFLIYFQGNSAPDKSGLPSDRFSAERTGGSVSTLTIQRTQQEDSAVYLCASSRTLTYEQYFGPGTRLTVT.

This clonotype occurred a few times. The CDR3 nucleotides read TGTGCCAGCACCTTCGACGGGGATGGATCACCCCTCCACTTT. This encodes CASTFDGDGSPLHF. V usage is TRBV9 and J usage is TRBJ1-6; D not certain. Germline V gives CDR1 SGDLS, CDR2 YYNGEE. V shed 6 bases and J shed 10 bases, with 17 bases lying between them. This CDR3 has 14 residues.

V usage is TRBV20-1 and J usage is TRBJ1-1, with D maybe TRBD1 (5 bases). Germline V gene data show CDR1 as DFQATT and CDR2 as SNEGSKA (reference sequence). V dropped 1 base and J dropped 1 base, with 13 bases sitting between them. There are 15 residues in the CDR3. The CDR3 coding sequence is TGCAGTGCTAGAGTGATGGGGGGAACGAACACTGAAGCTTTCTTT. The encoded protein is CSARVMGGTNTEAFF.

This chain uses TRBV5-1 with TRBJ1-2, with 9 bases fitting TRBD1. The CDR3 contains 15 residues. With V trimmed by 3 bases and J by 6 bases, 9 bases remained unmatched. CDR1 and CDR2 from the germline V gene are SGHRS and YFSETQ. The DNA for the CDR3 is TGCGCCAGCAGCTGGGCCGAGACAGGGGGAGATGGCTACACCTTC. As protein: CASSWAETGGDGYTF.

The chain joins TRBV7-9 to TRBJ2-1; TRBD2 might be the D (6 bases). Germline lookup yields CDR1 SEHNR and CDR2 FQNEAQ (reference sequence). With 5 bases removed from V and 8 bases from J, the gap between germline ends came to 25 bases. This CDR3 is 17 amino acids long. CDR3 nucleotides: TGTGCCAGCAGCGCTACTCGGGACTCTCATTCTTCCTATGAGCAGTTCTTC. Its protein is CASSATRDSHSSYEQFF.

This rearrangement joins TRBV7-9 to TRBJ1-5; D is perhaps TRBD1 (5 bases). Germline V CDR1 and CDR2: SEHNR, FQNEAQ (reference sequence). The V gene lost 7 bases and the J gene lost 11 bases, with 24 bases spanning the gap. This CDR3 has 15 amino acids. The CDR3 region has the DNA TGTGCCAGCAACGATGGGACGGGGGACCTACTGGCCCAGCATTTT. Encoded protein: CASNDGTGDLLAQHF.

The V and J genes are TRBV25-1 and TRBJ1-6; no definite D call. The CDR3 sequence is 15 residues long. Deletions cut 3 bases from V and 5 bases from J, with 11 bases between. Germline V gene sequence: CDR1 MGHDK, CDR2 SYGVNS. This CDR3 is CASSDPLINNSPLHF. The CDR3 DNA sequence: TGTGCCAGCAGTGACCCGCTGATTAATAATTCACCCCTCCACTTT. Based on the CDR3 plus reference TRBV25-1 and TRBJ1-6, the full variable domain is EADIYQTPRYLVIGTGKKITLECSQTMGHDKMYWYQQDPGMELHLIHYSYGVNSTEKGDLSSESTVSRIRTEHFPLTLESARPSHTSQYLCASSDPLINNSPLHFGNGTRLTVT.

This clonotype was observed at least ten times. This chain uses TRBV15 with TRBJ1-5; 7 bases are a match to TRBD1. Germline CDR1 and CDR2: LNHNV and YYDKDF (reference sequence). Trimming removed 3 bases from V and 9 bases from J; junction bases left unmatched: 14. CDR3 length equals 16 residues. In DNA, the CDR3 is TGTGCCACCAGCAGTAGATCGACAGGGCCCCTGAGGCCCCAGCATTTT. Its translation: CATSSRSTGPLRPQHF.

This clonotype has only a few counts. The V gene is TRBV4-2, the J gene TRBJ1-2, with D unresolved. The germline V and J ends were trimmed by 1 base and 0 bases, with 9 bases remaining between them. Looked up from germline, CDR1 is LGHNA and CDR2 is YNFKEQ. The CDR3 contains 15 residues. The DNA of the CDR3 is TGTGCCAGCAGCCAAGTTGCCTCAGCTAACTATGGCTACACCTTC. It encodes CASSQVASANYGYTF.

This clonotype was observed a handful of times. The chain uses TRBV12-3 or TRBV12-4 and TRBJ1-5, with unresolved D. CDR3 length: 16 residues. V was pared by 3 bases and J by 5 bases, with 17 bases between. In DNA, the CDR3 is TGTGCCAGCAGTTTTGTCCTTTTTGGAGCCGATCAGCCCCAGCATTTT. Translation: CASSFVLFGADQPQHF.

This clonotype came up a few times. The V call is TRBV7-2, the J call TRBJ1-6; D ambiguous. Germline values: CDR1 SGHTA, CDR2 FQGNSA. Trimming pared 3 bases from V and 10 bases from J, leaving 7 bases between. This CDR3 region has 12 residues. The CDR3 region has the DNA TGTGCCAGCAGCTTCGGTCAATCACCCCTCCACTTT. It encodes CASSFGQSPLHF.

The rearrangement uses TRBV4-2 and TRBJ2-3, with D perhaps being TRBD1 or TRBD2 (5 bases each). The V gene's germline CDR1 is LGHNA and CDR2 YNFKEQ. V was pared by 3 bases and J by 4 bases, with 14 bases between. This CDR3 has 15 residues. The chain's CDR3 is CASSHGTLEADTQYF. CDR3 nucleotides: TGTGCCAGCAGCCATGGGACCCTCGAAGCAGATACGCAGTATTTT.

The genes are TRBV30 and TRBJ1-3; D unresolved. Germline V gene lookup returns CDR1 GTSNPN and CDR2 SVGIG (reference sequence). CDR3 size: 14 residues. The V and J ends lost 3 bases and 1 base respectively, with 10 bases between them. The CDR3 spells CAWRGSLSGNTIYF. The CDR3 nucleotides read TGTGCCTGGAGGGGCTCTCTATCTGGAAACACCATATATTTT.

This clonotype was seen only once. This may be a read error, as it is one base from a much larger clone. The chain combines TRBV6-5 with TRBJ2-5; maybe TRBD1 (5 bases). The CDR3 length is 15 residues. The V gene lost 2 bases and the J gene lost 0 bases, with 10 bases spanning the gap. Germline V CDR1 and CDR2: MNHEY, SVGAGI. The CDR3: CASSYAIQDQETQYF. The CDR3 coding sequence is TGTGCCAGCAGTTACGCTATACAGGACCAAGAGACCCAGTACTTC.

The CDR3 here is CASTQEVVSTTDEQYF. CDR3 in DNA: TGCGCCAGCACCCAAGAGGTCGTTTCTACAACGGATGAGCAGTACTTC. This chain links TRBV5-1 with TRBJ2-5; D gene unclear. Trimming shortened V by 6 bases and J by 11 bases, and 29 bases separated the two germline ends. The CDR3 totals 16 residues. CDR1 is SGHRS, CDR2 YFSETQ, per germline.

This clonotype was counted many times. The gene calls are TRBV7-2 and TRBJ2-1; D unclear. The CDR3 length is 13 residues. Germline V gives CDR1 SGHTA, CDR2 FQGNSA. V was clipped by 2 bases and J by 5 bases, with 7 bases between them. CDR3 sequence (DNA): TGTGCCAGCAGCTTATCCCAGGACAATGAGCAGTTCTTC. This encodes CASSLSQDNEQFF.

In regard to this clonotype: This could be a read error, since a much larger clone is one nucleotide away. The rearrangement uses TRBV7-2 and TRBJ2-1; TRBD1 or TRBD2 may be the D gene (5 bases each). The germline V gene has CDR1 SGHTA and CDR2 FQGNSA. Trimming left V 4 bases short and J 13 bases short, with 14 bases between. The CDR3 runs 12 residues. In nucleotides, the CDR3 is TGTGCCAGCAGCTCAGGATTGGGGACCCAGTTCTTC. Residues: CASSSGLGTQFF. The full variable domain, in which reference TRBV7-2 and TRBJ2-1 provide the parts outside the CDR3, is GAGVSQSPSNKVTEKGKDVELRCDPISGHTALYWYRQSLGQGLEFLIYFQGNSAPDKSGLPSDRFSAERTGGSVSTLTIQRTQQEDSAVYLCASSSGLGTQFFGPGTRLTVL.

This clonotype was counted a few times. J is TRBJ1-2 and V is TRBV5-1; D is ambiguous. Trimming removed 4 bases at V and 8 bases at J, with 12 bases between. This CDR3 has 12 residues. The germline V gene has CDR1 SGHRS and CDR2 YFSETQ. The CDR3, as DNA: TGCGCCAGCAGCCCTTATAACTCCGGCTACACCTTC. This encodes CASSPYNSGYTF.

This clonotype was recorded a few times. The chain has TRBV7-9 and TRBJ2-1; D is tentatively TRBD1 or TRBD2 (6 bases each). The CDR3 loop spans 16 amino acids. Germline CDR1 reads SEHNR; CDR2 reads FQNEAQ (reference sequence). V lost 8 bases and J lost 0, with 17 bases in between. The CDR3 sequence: CASGGGLKSSYNEQFF. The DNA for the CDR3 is TGTGCCAGCGGTGGGGGGCTAAAAAGCTCCTACAATGAGCAGTTCTTC.

CDR3 sequence (DNA): TGTGCCTGGCTACAGGGGGATTTGGAAAAACTGTTTTTT. Protein: CAWLQGDLEKLFF. The rearrangement uses TRBV30 and TRBJ1-4, with TRBD1 matching 8 bases. CDR3 length: 13 residues. The V gene's germline CDR1 is GTSNPN and CDR2 SVGIG (reference sequence). The ends lost 5 bases at V and 8 bases at J; junction bases unmatched: 7. Variable domain in full (rest from reference TRBV30 and TRBJ1-4): SQTIHQWPATLVQPVGSPLSLECTVEGTSNPNLYWYRQAAGRGLQLLFYSVGIGQISSEVPQNLSASRPQDRQFILSSKKLLLSDSGFYLCAWLQGDLEKLFFGSGTQLSVL.

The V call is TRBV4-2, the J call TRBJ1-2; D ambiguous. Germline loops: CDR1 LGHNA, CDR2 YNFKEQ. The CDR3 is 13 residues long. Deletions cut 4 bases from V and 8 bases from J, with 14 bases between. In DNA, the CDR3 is TGTGCCAGCAGCCTCTCAATCGTAGAAGGCTACACCTTC. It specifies CASSLSIVEGYTF.

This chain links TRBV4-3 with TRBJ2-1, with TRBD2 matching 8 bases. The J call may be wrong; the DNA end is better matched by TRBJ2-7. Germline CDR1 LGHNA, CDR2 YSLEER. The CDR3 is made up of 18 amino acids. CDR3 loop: CASSQDAGGYVSYNEQYF. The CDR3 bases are TGCGCCAGCAGCCAAGATGCGGGGGGCTATGTCTCCTACAATGAGCAGTACTTC.

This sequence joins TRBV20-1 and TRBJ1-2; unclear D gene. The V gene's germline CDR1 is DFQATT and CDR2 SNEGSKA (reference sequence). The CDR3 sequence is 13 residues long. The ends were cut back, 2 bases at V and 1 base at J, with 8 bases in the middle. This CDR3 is CSARRSLNYGYTF. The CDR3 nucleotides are TGCAGTGCTAGACGCAGCCTTAACTATGGCTACACCTTC.

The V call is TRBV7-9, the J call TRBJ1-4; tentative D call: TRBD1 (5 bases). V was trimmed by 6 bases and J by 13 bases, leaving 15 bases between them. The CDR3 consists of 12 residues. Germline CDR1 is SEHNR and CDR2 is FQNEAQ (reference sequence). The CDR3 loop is CASSRDSGGLFF. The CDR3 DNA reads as TGTGCCAGCAGTCGGGACTCGGGTGGACTGTTTTTT.

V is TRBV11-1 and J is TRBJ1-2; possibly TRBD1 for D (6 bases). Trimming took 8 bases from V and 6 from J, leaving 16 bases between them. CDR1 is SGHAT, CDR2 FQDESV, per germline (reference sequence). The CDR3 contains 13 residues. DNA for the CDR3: TGTGCCAGCGAAGAAGTCCACAGGGATGGCTACACCTTC. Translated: CASEEVHRDGYTF.